Sequencing of this TCR beta chain was carried out in a study of T cell responses to AZD1222 COVID-19 vaccine. Overall study results and limits: White British ancestry dominated among donors, who included more females, and clonal diversity was possibly underestimated. Targets within unmutated variant regions were reportedly found for nearly half of spike-specific TCRs.

A word on this clone: The antigen is not known.

V trimming: 5 bases; J trimming: 5 bases; junction bases outside the gene matches: 5. CDR3 length: 13 amino acids. Germline CDR1 and CDR2: SGHAT and FQNNGV. Generated by immunoSEQ multiplex PCR, the TCRdb table keeps only in-frame clones and is missing some. The table lists about 110,000 clones, 88% of them singletons, with over 1.5% in the top ten. Sequenced material: peripheral blood, taken on day 0 of AZD1222 vaccination. This TCR derives from an adult in good health. The genes are TRBV11-2 and TRBJ1-1, with TRBD1 matching 7 bases. CDR3 nucleotide sequence: TGTGCCAGCAGCCTTACAGGGGAGACTGAAGCTTTCTTT. Protein product: CASSLTGETEAFF. The whole variable domain, filled in from reference TRBV11-2 and TRBJ1-1, reads EAGVAQSPRYKIIEKRQSVAFWCNPISGHATLYWYQQILGQGPKLLIQFQNNGVVDDSQLPKDRFSAERLKGVDSTLKIQPAKLEDSAVYLCASSLTGETEAFFGQGTRLTVV.